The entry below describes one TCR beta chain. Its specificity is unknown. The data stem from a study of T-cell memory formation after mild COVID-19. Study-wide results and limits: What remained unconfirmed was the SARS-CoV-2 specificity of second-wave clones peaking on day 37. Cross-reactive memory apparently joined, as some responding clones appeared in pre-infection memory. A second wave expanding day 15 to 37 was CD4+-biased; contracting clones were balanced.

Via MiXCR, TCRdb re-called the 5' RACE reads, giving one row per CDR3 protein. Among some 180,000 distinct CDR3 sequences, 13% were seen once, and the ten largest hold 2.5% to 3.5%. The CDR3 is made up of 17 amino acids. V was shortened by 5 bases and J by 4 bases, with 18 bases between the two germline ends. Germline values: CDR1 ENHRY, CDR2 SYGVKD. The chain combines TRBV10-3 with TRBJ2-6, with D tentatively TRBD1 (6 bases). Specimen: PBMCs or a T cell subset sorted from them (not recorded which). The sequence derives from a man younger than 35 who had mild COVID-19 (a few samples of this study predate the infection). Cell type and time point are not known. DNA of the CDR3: TGTGCCATCAGTCAATACCCCCGACAGGCCGGGGCCAACGTCCTGACTTTC. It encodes CAISQYPRQAGANVLTF.